This T cell receptor beta chain was sequenced in a study of blood T cells in healthy people across ages. In regard to this clonotype: Its antigen is unidentified.

Sample-barcoded 5' priming and a J-beta primer mix drove a second PCR of roughly 6 to 12 cycles. TCRdb re-analysed the 5' RACE reads in MiXCR, keeping a single row per CDR3 protein. The sample includes approximately 800,000 distinct CDR3 sequences, about 48% of them seen just once. Findings and caveats of the study: Diversity estimates drawn from one million T cells were deemed underestimates.

Each sample gave at least 6 million isolated PBMCs. This sequence was found in an elderly man in good health. Sequencing input: blood.

Written as DNA, the CDR3 is TGCGCCAGCAGCCAAGAGGGTAGCGGGAGGGAGAAGCAGTACTTC. Protein sequence: CASSQEGSGREKQYF. The J gene is TRBJ2-7, the V gene TRBV4-1; 11 positions match TRBD2. J lost 8 bases, V lost 0 bases, and 6 bases had no gene match. Germline V gene lookup returns CDR1 MGHRA and CDR2 YSYEKL. The CDR3 length is 15 residues.